This TCR beta chain is drawn from a study of Graves' ophthalmopathy and Graves' hyperthyroidism. Moderate-to-severe activity, with CAS ≥3, NOSPECS ≥4 and duration under 3 months, characterized the donors with ophthalmopathy. Pregnant or lactating patients and those with other autoimmune diseases or uncontrolled infections were excluded. The PBMC fraction was derived from about 10 ml of fresh peripheral blood. From RNA, the CDR3 regions of TCR beta chains were amplified and sequenced. Second-round multiplex PCR came after first-round RT-PCR with HTBI primers. From the multiplex PCR reads, TCRdb called clonotypes with MiXCR, one entry per CDR3 protein. The sample has about 740,000 distinct CDR3 sequences, 40% seen once; the top ten hold 44%. V was pared by 4 bases and J by 2 bases, with 9 bases of the junction left unmatched. Germline V gene sequence: CDR1 SGHRS, CDR2 YFSETQ. The CDR3 is made up of 17 amino acids.

Notes on the study in general: In blood, most expanded thyroid clonotypes above 0.001 frequency were also detected.

This clonotype appeared a single time. Antigen unknown. Sequences were obtained from peripheral blood. The gene calls are TRBV5-1 and TRBJ2-2, with 9 bases aligning to TRBD2. This clonotype was obtained from an adult man with Graves' ophthalmopathy. The chain's CDR3 is CASSRDPSGTNTGELFF. The CDR3 DNA reads TGCGCCAGCAGCAGGGACCCTAGCGGGACCAACACCGGGGAGCTGTTTTTT.